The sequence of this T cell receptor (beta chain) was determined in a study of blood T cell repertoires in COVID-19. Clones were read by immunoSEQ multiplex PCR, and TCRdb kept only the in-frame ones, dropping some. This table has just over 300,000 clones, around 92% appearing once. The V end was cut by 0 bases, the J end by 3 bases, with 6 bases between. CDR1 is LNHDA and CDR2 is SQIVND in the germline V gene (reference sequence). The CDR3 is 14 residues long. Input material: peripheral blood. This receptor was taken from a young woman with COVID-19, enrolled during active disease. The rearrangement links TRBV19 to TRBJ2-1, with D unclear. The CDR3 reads CASSIEASYNEQFF. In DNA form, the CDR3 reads TGTGCCAGTAGTATAGAGGCCAGCTACAATGAGCAGTTCTTC.